This T cell receptor (beta chain) was identified during a study of shared T cell receptors in the human thymus (dated by TCRdb to the early 2020s). In terms of the full investigation: The study examined how self-reactive, shared T-cell receptor alpha chains are generated in the human thymus.

A remark on this clone: Its antigen has not been determined. Per-base qualities were not stored, and no clone one base away is much larger.

The library was built by means of the immunoSEQ multiplex PCR assay. Here the immuneACCESS table is served through TCRdb, limited to in-frame sequences with V and J called. Missing clones are a known gap in these copies; in checked studies unresolved V genes cover under half, and the rest lacks a known reason. Within this sample are approximately 730,000 clones, with 70% to 90% of them counted one time only. The top ten constitute around 0.01% of the sample. V is cut back by 0 bases and J by 0 bases, with 11 bases in the junction unmatched. The CDR3, from cysteine to phenylalanine, totals 18 residues. The kept DNA is CDR3 alone, 54 bases in frame from the first base. The germline V gene provides CDR1 SGHRS and CDR2 YFSETQ. These data also formed part of another study, on human thymus T cells. The other study reports the following: Donors were immunologically healthy infants undergoing open corrective cardiac surgery for congenital heart defects in Finland. Thymus tissue was obtained as surgical resects removed during corrective cardiac surgery. V and J gene segment usage appeared biased in both thymic and peripheral blood repertoires. According to the related research, thymic TCR repertoires were highly overlapping among unrelated individuals. TCR alpha and beta repertoires from seven to nine infant thymus samples and four related peripheral blood samples were characterized in the study. Donor ages ranging from 7 to 244 days were recorded, and more than 5 male and a couple of female infants were included in the cohort. Thymocytes were mechanically released from the tissue and were stored as pellets of 10-30 million cells at -70 degrees C. Genomic DNA was extracted from frozen cell pellets with a QIAsymphony instrument. TCRB and TCRAD loci were amplified from a standardized quantity of quality-controlled genomic DNA using the immunoSEQ multiplex PCR assay. The amplicons covered the V(D)J region and were long enough to include the CDR3 and to identify the V and J genes. Through the commercial immunoSEQ service, the amplicons were sequenced on an Illumina platform. Primer bias and sequencing errors were corrected as previously described, and TCRAD and TCRB were defined on the basis of the IMGT database. immunoSEQ Analyzer 3.0 and VDJTools were used for repertoire analysis, which covered basic statistics, V/J segment usage, diversity estimates, rarefaction and pairwise overlap. To estimate diversity, the Chao1, ChaoE, Efron-Thisted, Shannon and inverse Simpson indices were applied, and diversity was also estimated on datasets down-sampled to the smallest sample. For repertoire overlap, CDR3 nucleotide sequence, V gene and J gene had to match strictly, and clustering was done by Jaccard-based multidimensional scaling. On average, approximately 800,000 unique TCRB clonotypes were obtained from thymus samples, compared with about 84,000 from blood samples.

Specimen: thymocytes. This clonotype originated in a girl less than two years old with a congenital heart defect. Donor details come from another sample of the same person, matched by shared clones. The chain was built from TRBV5-1 and TRBJ1-1; 7 bases in between match TRBD1. The CDR3 protein is CASSLGVGTEHMNTEAFF. The nucleotides read TGCGCCAGCAGCTTGGGGGTAGGGACAGAACATATGAACACTGAAGCTTTCTTT. Joined to the reference TRBV5-1 and TRBJ1-1 proteins, this CDR3 gives the full variable domain: KAGVTQTPRYLIKTRGQQVTLSCSPISGHRSVSWYQQTPGQGLQFLFEYFSETQRNKGNFPGRFSGRQFSNSRSEMNVSTLELGDSALYLCASSLGVGTEHMNTEAFFGQGTRLTVV.